This T cell receptor beta chain was captured by sequencing in a study of cytomegalovirus exposure and HLA in healthy donors. Study-wide results and caveats: Within an earlier analysis, most TCR beta V segments proved productive either about 87% or about 30% of the time. Later work associated around 18,000 TCR beta sequences with HLA alleles at 0.05 false discovery rate.

The CDR3 extends over 15 amino acids. J lost 5 bases, V lost 5 bases, and 10 bases had no gene match. CDR1 and CDR2 from the germline V gene are SGHVS and FQNEAQ. Points on this clone: The antigen remains unidentified.

It was with 60 Vbeta and 13 Jbeta primers that the PCR ran. TCRdb's table, derived via immunoSEQ multiplex PCR, lists solely in-frame clones and lacks some. The sample holds around 100,000 clones, around two thirds seen once. The sequenced sample consisted of PBMCs. The V and J genes are TRBV7-8 and TRBJ1-2; 8 bases are a match to TRBD1. The sequence was obtained from a man younger than 40 in good health and CMV-seropositive. CDR3 sequence reads: CASSVRQGKGYGYTF. The CDR3 DNA is TGTGCCAGCAGCGTTCGACAGGGGAAAGGGTATGGCTACACCTTC.